This T cell receptor beta chain was recovered during a study of blood T cell repertoires in COVID-19. The overall study: Researchers got acute and convalescent COVID-19 samples from the United States, Italy and Spain. Sources were T cells, B-cell-depleted T cells, or PBMCs; the material itself was cDNA or gDNA.

In the authors' methods: How many nucleated cells were present was estimated from reference gene primer amplification. Measured with immunoSEQ multiplex PCR; TCRdb has only the in-frame clones, and not every one. That table supplies the V and J calls and clone size; D and trimming were determined from the DNA. The sample holds roughly 190,000 clones, 94% seen once. Seattle patients were enrolled while actively infected and followed longitudinally. The CDR3 covers 13 residues. The V end lost 2 bases, the J end lost 3 bases, and 7 bases lay between the germline ends. Looked up from germline, CDR1 is LNHNV and CDR2 is YYDKDF (reference sequence).

The V and J genes are TRBV15 and TRBJ1-1; no firm D call. The sample taken for sequencing was peripheral blood. The source is a man in his thirties or forties with COVID-19, enrolled during active disease. In nucleotides, the CDR3 is TGTGCCACCAGCAGACAACTGGACACTGAAGCTTTCTTT. This encodes CATSRQLDTEAFF.